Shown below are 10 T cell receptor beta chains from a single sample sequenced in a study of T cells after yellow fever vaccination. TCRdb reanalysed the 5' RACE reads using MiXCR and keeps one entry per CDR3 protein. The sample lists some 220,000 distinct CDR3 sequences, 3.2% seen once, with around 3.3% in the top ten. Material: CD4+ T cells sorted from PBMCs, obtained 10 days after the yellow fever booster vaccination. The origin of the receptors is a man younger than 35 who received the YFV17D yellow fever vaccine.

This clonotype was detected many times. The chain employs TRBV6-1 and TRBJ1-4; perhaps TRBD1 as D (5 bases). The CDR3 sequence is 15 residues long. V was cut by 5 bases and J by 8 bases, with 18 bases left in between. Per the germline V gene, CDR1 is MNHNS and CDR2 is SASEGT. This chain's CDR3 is CASSSDGAPAEKLFF. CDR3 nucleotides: TGTGCCAGCAGTAGCGACGGGGCTCCTGCAGAAAAACTGTTTTTT.

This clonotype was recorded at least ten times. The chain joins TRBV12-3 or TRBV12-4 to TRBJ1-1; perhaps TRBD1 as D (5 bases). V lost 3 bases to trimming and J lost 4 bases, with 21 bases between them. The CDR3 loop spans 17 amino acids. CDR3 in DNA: TGTGCCAGCAGTTTTAGGGGATTCGGAAGGTTGAGCACTGAAGCTTTCTTT. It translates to CASSFRGFGRLSTEAFF.

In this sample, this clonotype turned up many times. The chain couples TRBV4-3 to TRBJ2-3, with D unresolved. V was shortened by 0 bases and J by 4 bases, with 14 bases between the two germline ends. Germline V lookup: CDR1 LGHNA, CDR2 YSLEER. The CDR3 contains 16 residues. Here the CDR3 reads CASSQDPGHVADTQYF. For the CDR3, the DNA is TGCGCCAGCAGCCAAGATCCAGGCCATGTGGCAGATACGCAGTATTTT.

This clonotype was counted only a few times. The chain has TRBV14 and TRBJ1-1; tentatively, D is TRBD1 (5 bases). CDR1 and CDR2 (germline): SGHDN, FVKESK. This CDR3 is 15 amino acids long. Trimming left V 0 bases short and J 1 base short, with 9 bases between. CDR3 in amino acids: CASSQDWGRNTEAFF. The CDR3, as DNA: TGTGCCAGCAGCCAAGATTGGGGACGGAACACTGAAGCTTTCTTT.

CDR3 amino acids: CASDRGTSSYNEQFF. The CDR3 bases are TGTGCCAGCGACAGGGGGACGAGCTCCTACAATGAGCAGTTCTTC. The V gene is TRBV19, the J gene TRBJ2-1, with 9 bases that match TRBD1. Germline V gives CDR1 LNHDA, CDR2 SQIVND (reference sequence). Germline trimming cut 9 bases from V and 0 bases from J; bases unmatched to any gene: 6. CDR3 length equals 15 residues.

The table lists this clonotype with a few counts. The CDR3 DNA is TGTGCCAGTAGTACCCCGGGACTAGCGGGGTGGAATGAGCAGTTCTTC. Amino acid sequence: CASSTPGLAGWNEQFF. This rearrangement joins TRBV19 to TRBJ2-1; TRBD2 matches 13 bases. The V segment lost 4 bases and the J segment 7 bases; nucleotides outside the gene matches: 7. Germline CDR1 is LNHDA and CDR2 is SQIVND (reference sequence). The CDR3 is made up of 16 amino acids.

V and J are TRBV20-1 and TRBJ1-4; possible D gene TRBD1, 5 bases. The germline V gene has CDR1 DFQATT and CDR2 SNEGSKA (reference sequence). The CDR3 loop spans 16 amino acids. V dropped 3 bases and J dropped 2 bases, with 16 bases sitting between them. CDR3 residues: CSASRPGRLTNEKLFF. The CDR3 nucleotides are TGCAGTGCTAGCAGGCCGGGACGTTTGACTAATGAAAAACTGTTTTTT.

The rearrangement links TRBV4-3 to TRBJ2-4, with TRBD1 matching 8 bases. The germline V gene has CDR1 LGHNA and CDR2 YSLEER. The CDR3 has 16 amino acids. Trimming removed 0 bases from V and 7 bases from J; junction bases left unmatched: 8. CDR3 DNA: TGCGCCAGCAGCCAAGAACCCCAGGGGGCTTTGAACATTCAGTACTTC. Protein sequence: CASSQEPQGALNIQYF.

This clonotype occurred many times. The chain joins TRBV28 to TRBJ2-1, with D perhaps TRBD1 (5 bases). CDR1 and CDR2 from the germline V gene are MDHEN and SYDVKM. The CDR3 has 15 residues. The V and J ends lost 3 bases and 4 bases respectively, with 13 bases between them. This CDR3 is CASSFGSGKYNEQFF. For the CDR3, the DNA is TGTGCCAGCAGTTTCGGGTCAGGGAAATACAATGAGCAGTTCTTC.

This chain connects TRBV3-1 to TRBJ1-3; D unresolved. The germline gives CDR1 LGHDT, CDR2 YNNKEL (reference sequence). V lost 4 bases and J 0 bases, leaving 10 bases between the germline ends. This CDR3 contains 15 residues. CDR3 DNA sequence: TGTGCCAGCAGCCGCGACGGTGTCTCTGGAAACACCATATATTTT. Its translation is CASSRDGVSGNTIYF.